This entry is about one T cell receptor beta chain. Method: immunoSEQ multiplex PCR; TCRdb's copy keeps in-frame clones and lacks some. The sample gives 130,000 or so clones, roughly 86% of which show up once; more than 9.5% is in the top ten. This sample is drawn from a study of blood T cell repertoires in COVID-19. Across the study: Sources were T cells, B-cell-depleted T cells, or PBMCs; the material itself was cDNA or gDNA.

The CDR3 extends over 15 amino acids. Germline lookup yields CDR1 MNHEY and CDR2 SVGAGI. V shed 9 bases and J 2 bases; nucleotides not matched to a gene: 10. This sequence joins TRBV6-5 and TRBJ2-5; 9 bases fit TRBD2. The origin of this receptor is a woman aged 70-85 years with COVID-19, enrolled during active disease. Material for sequencing was peripheral blood. CDR3 DNA sequence: TGTGCCAGTGCTCTCAGCGGGGGGTTTCAAGAGACCCAGTACTTC. Encoded protein: CASALSGGFQETQYF.